The next 17 T cell receptor beta chains were all read from a single sample in a study of blood T cell repertoires in COVID-19. The repertoire was sequenced with immunoSEQ multiplex PCR; TCRdb's copy has only in-frame clones and lacks some. Here the sample spans over 120,000 clones, approximately 80% being singletons. Sequences were obtained from PBMCs or T cells enriched from blood (not recorded which). Every receptor here comes from a woman in her forties or fifties who had recovered from COVID-19.

This clone has a single count. J is TRBJ1-2 and V is TRBV27; 7 bases are a match to TRBD1. V lost 5 bases, J lost 2 bases, and 8 bases stayed unmatched. CDR1 MNHEY and CDR2 SMNVEV come from the germline V gene (reference sequence). The CDR3 length is 15 residues. CDR3 amino acids: CASSPWDRSNYGYTF. In nucleotides, the CDR3 is TGTGCCAGCAGTCCGTGGGACAGATCGAACTATGGCTACACCTTC.

The genes are TRBV5-1 and TRBJ2-3; TRBD1 is a possible D gene (8 bases). Germline V gene lookup returns CDR1 SGHRS and CDR2 YFSETQ. V shed 4 bases and J shed 4 bases, with 19 bases lying between them. This CDR3 spans 16 amino acids. CDR3 sequence: CASSTHGQGGADTQYF. The CDR3, as DNA: TGCGCCAGCAGCACCCACGGACAGGGAGGGGCAGATACGCAGTATTTT. The entire variable domain, with the rest obtained from reference TRBV5-1 and TRBJ2-3, is as follows: KAGVTQTPRYLIKTRGQQVTLSCSPISGHRSVSWYQQTPGQGLQFLFEYFSETQRNKGNFPGRFSGRQFSNSRSEMNVSTLELGDSALYLCASSTHGQGGADTQYFGPGTRLTVL.

The V call is TRBV5-1, the J call TRBJ1-2; D ambiguous. Germline V gene lookup returns CDR1 SGHRS and CDR2 YFSETQ. The germline V and J ends were trimmed by 1 base and 2 bases, with 12 bases remaining between them. The CDR3 has 15 amino acids. The CDR3 region has the DNA TGCGCCAGCAGCTTGACAGCTGAACCCAACTATGGCTACACCTTC. It is translated as CASSLTAEPNYGYTF. The full variable domain, with the rest looked up from reference TRBV5-1 and TRBJ1-2, is KAGVTQTPRYLIKTRGQQVTLSCSPISGHRSVSWYQQTPGQGLQFLFEYFSETQRNKGNFPGRFSGRQFSNSRSEMNVSTLELGDSALYLCASSLTAEPNYGYTFGSGTRLTVV.

V is TRBV6-6 and J is TRBJ1-1; 8 nucleotides align to TRBD1. The ends lost 10 bases at V and 1 base at J; junction bases unmatched: 14. CDR3 length: 16 amino acids. CDR1 is MNHNY and CDR2 is SVGAGI in the germline V gene (reference sequence). CDR3 nucleotides: TGTGCCACCCAGGCTGGGACAGGAGTCCGGAACACTGAAGCTTTCTTT. This translates into CATQAGTGVRNTEAFF.

This rearrangement joins TRBV11-2 to TRBJ1-2; D unclear. The CDR3 contains 12 residues. Germline V lookup: CDR1 SGHAT, CDR2 FQNNGV. V lost 11 bases and J 8 bases, leaving 18 bases between the germline ends. The CDR3 DNA follows: TGTGCCCTGAGGGCACCATATATGGGCTACACCTTC. It codes for CALRAPYMGYTF.

The DNA for the CDR3 is TGTGCCAGCACCCCGTTCTCTATCGCGGGGGGGCGGAATGAGCAGTTCTTC. Its translation is CASTPFSIAGGRNEQFF. The chain recombines TRBV7-2 with TRBJ2-1; 9 positions agree with TRBD2. With 7 bases clipped from V and 7 bases from J, the junction kept 17 bases outside the gene matches. Germline V CDR1 and CDR2: SGHTA, FQGNSA. CDR3 length equals 17 residues.

The sample holds one count of this clone. The J gene is TRBJ1-2, the V gene TRBV7-9, with 8 bases lining up with TRBD1. V dropped 5 bases and J dropped 4; count of bases not matched to a gene: 12. The germline gives CDR1 SEHNR, CDR2 FQNEAQ (reference sequence). This CDR3 comprises 16 residues. The chain's CDR3 is CASSPRTGSWFYGYTF. CDR3 DNA: TGTGCCAGCAGCCCTCGGACAGGGAGTTGGTTCTATGGCTACACCTTC.

This clone has more than one count but fewer than ten. This rearrangement joins TRBV5-6 to TRBJ1-4, with D perhaps TRBD1 (6 bases). The CDR3 spans 15 residues. Looked up from germline, CDR1 is SGHDT and CDR2 is YYEEEE. Between the trimmed V and J ends, which lost 4 bases and 10 bases, there was a span of 20 bases. CDR3 loop: CASSRERDIGGKLFF. The CDR3 DNA is TGTGCCAGCAGCAGAGAACGGGACATCGGCGGAAAACTGTTTTTT.

The chain employs TRBV5-6 and TRBJ2-7, with 10 bases matching TRBD1. Trimming cost V 5 bases and J 0 bases; bases outside gene matches: 8. This CDR3 is 16 amino acids long. Germline V gene lookup returns CDR1 SGHDT and CDR2 YYEEEE. CDR3 sequence: CASSQTRTGGSYEQYF. In DNA form, the CDR3 reads TGTGCCAGCAGTCAGACAAGGACAGGGGGCTCCTACGAGCAGTACTTC.

This chain connects TRBV5-1 to TRBJ2-3; 7 bases are shared with TRBD2. CDR3 length: 12 amino acids. The V segment lost 7 bases and the J segment 6 bases; nucleotides outside the gene matches: 5. Germline CDR1 and CDR2: SGHRS and YFSETQ. CDR3 in amino acids: CASGAGVDTQYF. The CDR3 DNA sequence: TGCGCCAGCGGGGCGGGGGTCGATACGCAGTATTTT.

The genes are TRBV6-1 and TRBJ2-5; weak D call: TRBD2 (6 bases). Trimming removed 1 base from V and 5 bases from J, with 11 bases in between. From germline, CDR1 is MNHNS and CDR2 SASEGT. The CDR3 covers 14 residues. The CDR3 nucleotides are TGTGCCAGCAGTGAAGATAGGGGAGGTGAGACCCAGTACTTC. Translating it yields CASSEDRGGETQYF.

The chain is built from TRBV27 and TRBJ2-7; 7 nucleotides match TRBD1. CDR3 length: 14 amino acids. Germline-derived CDR1 and CDR2 are MNHEY and SMNVEV (reference sequence). With 3 bases clipped from V and 4 bases from J, the junction kept 6 bases outside the gene matches. The DNA of the CDR3 is TGTGCCAGCAGTTTGAGGGGGCCCGGGTACGAGCAGTACTTC. Amino acids: CASSLRGPGYEQYF.

The chain is built from TRBV11-3 and TRBJ2-3; 11 positions agree with TRBD1. Germline V lookup: CDR1 SGHNT, CDR2 YENEEA. Trimming cost V 5 bases and J 5 bases; bases outside gene matches: 6. This CDR3 is built from 15 residues. This CDR3 is CASSTRTGGEDTQYF. The CDR3 coding sequence is TGTGCCAGCAGCACTAGGACAGGGGGCGAAGATACGCAGTATTTT.

The gene calls are TRBV11-1 and TRBJ1-3; tentatively, D is TRBD1 (5 bases). The CDR3 is 16 amino acids. Trimming cost V 4 bases and J 0 bases, with 13 bases left between them. The germline V gene has CDR1 SGHAT and CDR2 FQDESV (reference sequence). The CDR3 nucleotides are TGTGCCAGCAGCTCGCGGACGGGGGACTCTGGAAACACCATATATTTT. This codes for CASSSRTGDSGNTIYF.

This chain connects TRBV20-1 to TRBJ1-5; D may be TRBD1 (5 bases). This CDR3 is built from 16 residues. Looked up from germline, CDR1 is DFQATT and CDR2 is SNEGSKA (reference sequence). Trimming cost V 3 bases and J 0 bases, with 15 bases left between them. The CDR3 bases are TGCAGTGCTAGTGGTGTGTTGACAGTTAGCAATCAGCCCCAGCATTTT. This gives the protein CSASGVLTVSNQPQHF.

V usage is TRBV7-7 and J usage is TRBJ2-1, with 7 bases matching TRBD1. The ends lost 2 bases at V and 2 bases at J; junction bases unmatched: 6. Germline CDR1 is SSHAT and CDR2 is FNYEAQ (reference sequence). The CDR3 extends over 16 amino acids. The chain's CDR3 is CASSLITGAAYNEQFF. CDR3 nucleotide sequence: TGTGCCAGCAGCTTAATTACAGGGGCTGCCTACAATGAGCAGTTCTTC.

The J gene is TRBJ2-3, the V gene TRBV11-2; tentative D call: TRBD1 (7 bases). Germline values: CDR1 SGHAT, CDR2 FQNNGV. This CDR3 is 18 amino acids long. Trimming cost V 1 base and J 0 bases, with 17 bases left between them. In DNA, the CDR3 is TGTGCCAGCAGCTTAGTAAGGGGGCGGGGTCTGAGCACAGATACGCAGTATTTT. Translated: CASSLVRGRGLSTDTQYF.